This entry lists 18 T cell receptor beta chains sequenced from one sample in a study of metastatic and nonmetastatic thyroid tumors. With MiXCR, TCRdb reprocessed the PCR reads. This sample has roughly 38,000 clones, with about an eighth found just once. Each patient came to thyroid surgery without any prior treatment (of any kind). The source material was blood. All receptors derive from a male donor with papillary thyroid cancer or a benign thyroid nodule (not recorded which). Some clones in this sample may be carry-over from other donors' samples.

With respect to this clone: This clone may be a read error of a much larger clone one base away. The V gene is TRBV7-9, the J gene TRBJ2-5, with D tentatively TRBD2 (7 bases). The V and J ends lost 5 bases and 0 bases respectively, with 19 bases between them. This CDR3 contains 17 residues. The germline V gene encodes CDR1 SEHNR and CDR2 FQNEAQ (reference sequence). CDR3 in DNA: TGTGCCAGCAGCCCATTGGGGGGGCGACAGGACCAAGAGACCCAGTACTTC. Protein product: CASSPLGGRQDQETQYF.

This clone rates as medium-sized (0.01 to 0.1%). The chain employs TRBV6-1 and TRBJ2-1, with D possibly matching TRBD2 (5 bases). Germline loops: CDR1 MNHNS, CDR2 SASEGT. The CDR3 sequence is 13 residues long. V lost 4 bases and J 1 base, leaving 5 bases between the germline ends. CDR3 nucleotides: TGTGCCAGCAGTGGGACTTCCTACAATGAGCAGTTCTTC. As protein: CASSGTSYNEQFF.

This clone was seen many times. J is TRBJ1-4 and V is TRBV5-4, with D possibly being TRBD1 (6 bases). V dropped 5 bases and J dropped 0 bases, with 11 bases sitting between them. CDR1 SGHNT and CDR2 YYREEE come from the germline V gene (reference sequence). The CDR3 runs to 15 residues. The CDR3 sequence: CASSPGTPTNEKLFF. The CDR3 DNA reads as TGTGCCAGCAGTCCCGGGACACCAACTAATGAAAAACTGTTTTTT.

This clone was seen ten or more times. The chain uses TRBV20-1 and TRBJ2-7; TRBD1 matches at 7 bases. Germline values: CDR1 DFQATT, CDR2 SNEGSKA (reference sequence). The V gene end was trimmed by 6 bases and the J gene end by 2 bases; junction bases not matched to a gene: 4. The CDR3 spans 12 residues. Here the CDR3 DNA reads TGCAGTGCAACCGGGACAGCCTACGAGCAGTACTTC. This codes for CSATGTAYEQYF.

This clone appeared many times. One end of the junction is discordant with germline, which a read error may explain. This sequence joins TRBV7-7 and TRBJ2-7, with D unresolved. The CDR3 runs to 13 residues. Germline loops: CDR1 SSHAT, CDR2 FNYEAQ (reference sequence). For the CDR3, the DNA is TGTGCTAGCAGCTTAGACGTGGACTACGAGCAGTACTTC. Translation gives CASSLDVDYEQYF.

This clone was detected ten times or more. V is TRBV7-9 and J is TRBJ1-1; D perhaps matches TRBD1 (6 bases). The V end was cut by 5 bases, the J end by 5 bases, with 12 bases between. Germline V gene sequence: CDR1 SEHNR, CDR2 FQNEAQ (reference sequence). CDR3 size: 13 residues. CDR3 protein: CASSPGAQTEAFF. The CDR3 DNA reads TGTGCCAGCAGCCCGGGGGCACAGACTGAAGCTTTCTTT.

This clone was seen at least ten times. The genes are TRBV6-2 or TRBV6-3 and TRBJ2-4; D perhaps matches TRBD2 (6 bases). The CDR3 runs 14 residues. From germline, CDR1 is MNHEY and CDR2 SVGEGT. With 7 bases removed from V and 6 bases from J, the gap between germline ends came to 16 bases. The CDR3 DNA follows: TGTGCCAGCAATAGCGGTCCAGAGGGAAACATTCAGTACTTC. Its translation is CASNSGPEGNIQYF.

This clone was counted only a few times. The V call is TRBV5-4, the J call TRBJ2-2; 10 bases are shared with TRBD2. CDR1 and CDR2 from the germline V gene are SGHNT and YYREEE (reference sequence). The CDR3 loop spans 17 amino acids. V lost 0 bases and J lost 4; bases outside the gene matches: 6. In nucleotides, the CDR3 is TGTGCCAGCAGCTTGGATCCCACTAGCGGGATCACCGGGGAGCTGTTTTTT. The encoded protein is CASSLDPTSGITGELFF.

This clone was seen ten or more times. The chain has TRBV18 and TRBJ2-7; D call uncertain. From germline, CDR1 is KGHSH and CDR2 LQKENI. This CDR3 contains 13 residues. V was shortened by 0 bases and J by 7 bases, with 10 bases between the two germline ends. CDR3 sequence (DNA): TGTGCCAGCTCACCACCGAGGACCGCTGAGCAGTACTTC. This gives the protein CASSPPRTAEQYF.

This clone has ten or more counts. The V call is TRBV15, the J call TRBJ2-1, with TRBD1 matching 10 bases. Germline CDR1 and CDR2: LNHNV and YYDKDF (reference sequence). The ends lost 6 bases at V and 6 bases at J; junction bases unmatched: 2. The CDR3 length is 13 residues. CDR3 sequence: CATRDRGVNEQFF. The CDR3 coding sequence is TGTGCCACCAGGGACAGGGGGGTCAATGAGCAGTTCTTC. Complete variable domain (other parts from reference TRBV15 and TRBJ2-1): DAMVIQNPRYQVTQFGKPVTLSCSQTLNHNVMYWYQQKSSQAPKLLFHYYDKDFNNEADTPDNFQSRRPNTSFCFLDIRSPGLGDTAMYLCATRDRGVNEQFFGPGTRLTVL.

The table lists this clone with many counts. The chain recombines TRBV20-1 with TRBJ1-2; D remains ambiguous. The CDR3 has 16 residues. Trimming left V 0 bases short and J 1 base short, with 15 bases between. CDR1 is DFQATT, CDR2 SNEGSKA, per germline (reference sequence). The CDR3 region is CSARDQPGQNNYGYTF. In DNA, the CDR3 is TGCAGTGCTAGAGATCAGCCGGGCCAAAATAACTATGGCTACACCTTC.

There are a few counts of this clone. The J gene is TRBJ1-5, the V gene TRBV6-8; 10 bases line up with TRBD1. With V trimmed by 5 bases and J by 5 bases, 6 bases remained unmatched. CDR3 length equals 15 residues. Per germline, CDR1 MNHGY and CDR2 SAAAGT. The CDR3 nucleotides are TGTGCCAGCAGTAGACAGGGGGCGGTCGATCAGCCCCAGCATTTT. Translating gives CASSRQGAVDQPQHF.

This chain links TRBV7-3 with TRBJ2-2; 11 bases align to TRBD2. The CDR3 has 15 amino acids. In germline, CDR1 is SGHTA, CDR2 FQGTGA. J gave up 5 bases and V 5 bases, and 4 bases lay outside the gene matches. CDR3 bases: TGTGCCAGCAGCGTAGCGGGGGGGCGGACCGGGGAGCTGTTTTTT. This codes for CASSVAGGRTGELFF.

There are many counts of this clone. The chain links TRBV27 to TRBJ1-5, with TRBD1 matching 8 bases. Losses at the gene ends were 5 bases for V and 6 bases for J; bases not matched to a gene: 6. The CDR3 spans 14 residues. Germline V gene lookup returns CDR1 MNHEY and CDR2 SMNVEV (reference sequence). This CDR3 is CASSGQGAGQPQHF. DNA for the CDR3: TGTGCCAGCAGTGGGCAGGGGGCTGGTCAGCCCCAGCATTTT.

The table lists this clone with a count of one. V is TRBV7-2 and J is TRBJ2-5, with 7 bases that match TRBD1. The CDR3 is 16 amino acids. Per germline, CDR1 SGHTA and CDR2 FQGNSA. V was pared by 5 bases and J by 3 bases, with 12 bases of the junction left unmatched. The DNA of the CDR3 is TGTGCCAGCAGCCCTCGGGACAAAGGGGGCAAAGAGACCCAGTACTTC. Its protein product is CASSPRDKGGKETQYF.

Worth noting for this clone: A much larger clone differs by one base, so this may be a read error. This chain links TRBV30 with TRBJ2-3; no firm D call. Trimming removed 3 bases at V and 2 bases at J, with 9 bases between. The CDR3 consists of 13 residues. The germline gives CDR1 GTSNPN, CDR2 SVGIG (reference sequence). The CDR3 DNA sequence: TGTGCCTGGAGCCGAGTGGTCACAGATACGCAGTATTTT. Translating it yields CAWSRVVTDTQYF. Variable domain in full (rest from reference TRBV30 and TRBJ2-3): SQTIHQWPATLVQPVGSPLSLECTVEGTSNPNLYWYRQAAGRGLQLLFYSVGIGQISSEVPQNLSASRPQDRQFILSSKKLLLSDSGFYLCAWSRVVTDTQYFGPGTRLTVL.

This clone has at least ten counts. The chain couples TRBV20-1 to TRBJ2-1, with 9 nucleotides matching TRBD1. This CDR3 region has 13 residues. Germline CDR1 DFQATT, CDR2 SNEGSKA (reference sequence). The V gene end was trimmed by 3 bases and the J gene end by 8 bases; junction bases not matched to a gene: 5. The CDR3 sequence: CSASWDRADEQFF. The CDR3, as DNA: TGCAGTGCTAGTTGGGACAGGGCCGATGAGCAGTTCTTC.

This clone was detected many times. This same CDR3 is encoded by further DNA sequences in the sample. The gene calls are TRBV5-1 and TRBJ1-1, with TRBD1 identical over 7 bases. The CDR3 runs 16 residues. CDR1 is SGHRS and CDR2 is YFSETQ in the germline V gene. V gave up 7 bases and J gave up 0 bases; unmatched junction bases: 12. The CDR3: CASSPYRGGLNTEAFF. DNA of the CDR3: TGCGCCAGCTCCCCTTACAGGGGAGGTTTGAACACTGAAGCTTTCTTT.